A single sample is the source of the 16 T cell receptor beta chains below, sequenced in a study of Ad26.COV2.S vaccination and SARS-CoV-2 variants. Assay used: immunoSEQ multiplex PCR; TCRdb lists only in-frame clones, some missing. The table lists 440,000 or so clones, around 91% of them singletons, with approximately 4.3% in the top ten. Treatment given: approximately 18 received Ad26.COV2.S at low or high dose, single or two shots; 5 received placebo; per-sample allocation not given. All samples were drawn on day 63, counting from the first vaccine or placebo injection. The input for sequencing was peripheral blood, taken in a trial of Ad26.COV2.S vaccine versus placebo. Source of these receptors: a person aged 18-60 years who received the Ad26.COV2.S COVID-19 vaccine or a placebo.

J is TRBJ2-7 and V is TRBV5-1; 9 nucleotides align to TRBD2. The germline V gene encodes CDR1 SGHRS and CDR2 YFSETQ. Trimming removed 0 bases from V and 5 bases from J; junction bases left unmatched: 9. The CDR3 runs to 16 residues. The CDR3 region is CASSLEGLALVDEQYF. The CDR3 region has the DNA TGCGCCAGCAGCTTGGAAGGACTAGCGCTAGTCGACGAGCAGTACTTC.

The rearrangement uses TRBV5-1 and TRBJ1-1, with D uncertain. The CDR3 runs 14 residues. Germline V lookup: CDR1 SGHRS, CDR2 YFSETQ. Trimming pared 2 bases from V and 0 bases from J, leaving 8 bases between. CDR3 amino acids: CASSFQDLNTEAFF. Written as DNA, the CDR3 is TGCGCCAGCAGCTTCCAGGACCTGAACACTGAAGCTTTCTTT.

The chain employs TRBV29-1 and TRBJ2-2; D not certain. CDR1 is SQVTM and CDR2 is ANQGSEA in the germline V gene. The length of the CDR3 is 13 residues. V was pared by 4 bases and J by 6 bases, with 12 bases between. The CDR3 sequence is CSVVVDRPGELFF. CDR3 nucleotide sequence: TGCAGCGTTGTAGTAGATCGTCCCGGGGAGCTGTTTTTT.

This chain connects TRBV27 to TRBJ2-1, with D perhaps TRBD2 (6 bases). Trimming shortened V by 5 bases and J by 9 bases, and 14 bases separated the two germline ends. The CDR3 runs 13 residues. Per the germline V gene, CDR1 is MNHEY and CDR2 is SMNVEV (reference sequence). The CDR3 protein is CASSTRLGSEQFF. CDR3 nucleotides: TGTGCCAGCAGTACCCGACTAGGCTCTGAGCAGTTCTTC.

The V and J genes are TRBV7-6 and TRBJ2-7, with 15 bases aligning to TRBD2. CDR1 SGHVS and CDR2 FNYEAQ come from the germline V gene. The V gene end was trimmed by 0 bases and the J gene end by 4 bases; junction bases not matched to a gene: 10. The CDR3 has 19 residues. DNA of the CDR3: TGTGCCAGCAGCTTAGCATACCGGGGACTAGCGGGAGGTAGGTACGAGCAGTACTTC. Its protein is CASSLAYRGLAGGRYEQYF.

The genes are TRBV11-1 and TRBJ1-1; D unclear. Trimming stripped 2 bases from V and 0 bases from J, with 10 bases between. Looked up from germline, CDR1 is SGHAT and CDR2 is FQDESV (reference sequence). The CDR3 covers 15 residues. The CDR3 loop reads CASSLNGPLNTEAFF. The CDR3 DNA follows: TGTGCCAGCAGCTTAAACGGGCCATTGAACACTGAAGCTTTCTTT. Looking up the rest from reference TRBV11-1 and TRBJ1-1 gives the full variable domain: EAEVAQSPRYKITEKSQAVAFWCDPISGHATLYWYRQILGQGPELLVQFQDESVVDDSQLPKDRFSAERLKGVDSTLKIQPAELGDSAMYLCASSLNGPLNTEAFFGQGTRLTVV.

V and J are TRBV12-3 or TRBV12-4 and TRBJ2-2, with D possibly being TRBD2 (5 bases). This CDR3 spans 13 amino acids. Between the trimmed V and J ends, which lost 5 bases and 5 bases, there was a span of 9 bases. The CDR3 region is CASSKTGTGELFF. In DNA, the CDR3 is TGTGCCAGCAGTAAAACGGGGACCGGGGAGCTGTTTTTT.

The rearrangement joins TRBV23-1 to TRBJ2-7; D may be TRBD1 (5 bases). TRBV23-1 qualifies as an ORF whose function is uncertain. The germline V and J ends were trimmed by 4 bases and 0 bases, with 13 bases remaining between them. The CDR3 sequence is 15 residues long. The CDR3 sequence is CASSPPTASSYEQYF. The CDR3 DNA is TGCGCCAGCAGTCCCCCGACAGCGAGCTCCTACGAGCAGTACTTC.

The J gene is TRBJ2-1, the V gene TRBV5-8; 10 nucleotides align to TRBD1. This CDR3 is built from 17 residues. The V gene's germline CDR1 is SGHTS and CDR2 YDEGEE. The trim removed 3 bases at V and 7 bases at J, leaving 13 bases unmatched. The CDR3, as DNA: TGTGCCAGCAGCTGGGGGACAGGGGAGCGGGTTTTTAATGAGCAGTTCTTC. As protein: CASSWGTGERVFNEQFF.

The chain carries TRBV7-3 and TRBJ1-5; D is undetermined. Germline loops: CDR1 SGHTA, CDR2 FQGTGA. The CDR3 is 13 residues long. Trimming removed 3 bases from V and 4 bases from J, with 7 bases in between. The CDR3 sequence is CASSLGINQPQHF. Written as DNA, the CDR3 is TGTGCCAGCAGCTTGGGAATTAATCAGCCCCAGCATTTT. Together with reference TRBV7-3 and TRBJ1-5, the CDR3 gives the full variable domain: GAGVSQTPSNKVTEKGKYVELRCDPISGHTALYWYRQSLGQGPEFLIYFQGTGAADDSGLPNDRFFAVRPEGSVSTLKIQRTERGDSAVYLCASSLGINQPQHFGDGTRLSIL.

The chain joins TRBV28 to TRBJ2-7; D is possibly TRBD2 (5 bases). The CDR3 runs 12 residues. Trimming left V 3 bases short and J 7 bases short, with 10 bases between. Germline V gene lookup returns CDR1 MDHEN and CDR2 SYDVKM. CDR3 residues: CASSFYSGEQYF. Written as DNA, the CDR3 is TGTGCCAGCAGTTTTTATTCGGGGGAGCAGTACTTC. Filled out from reference TRBV28 and TRBJ2-7, the complete variable domain reads DVKVTQSSRYLVKRTGEKVFLECVQDMDHENMFWYRQDPGLGLRLIYFSYDVKMKEKGDIPEGYSVSREKKERFSLILESASTNQTSMYLCASSFYSGEQYFGPGTRLTVT.

In this sample, this clone turned up once. The chain has TRBV6-2 or TRBV6-3 and TRBJ2-2; no definite D call. This CDR3 region has 13 residues. Between the trimmed V and J ends, which lost 3 bases and 7 bases, there was a span of 9 bases. Germline V CDR1 and CDR2: MNHEY, SVGEGT. CDR3 nucleotides: TGTGCCAGCAGTTATTGGGCTGACGGGGAGCTGTTTTTT. Translating it yields CASSYWADGELFF.

The chain has TRBV10-3 and TRBJ2-1, with TRBD2 matching over 9 bases. J was trimmed by 11 bases and V by 2 bases; bases with no gene match: 7. CDR3 size: 14 residues. Germline V lookup: CDR1 ENHRY, CDR2 SYGVKD. The CDR3 sequence is CAISEVAGVVKQFF. The CDR3 nucleotides read TGTGCCATCAGTGAGGTAGCGGGAGTGGTTAAGCAGTTCTTC.

The gene calls are TRBV6-1 and TRBJ2-7; D perhaps matches TRBD1 (5 bases). CDR1 MNHNS and CDR2 SASEGT come from the germline V gene. Between the trimmed V and J ends, which lost 1 base and 3 bases, there was a span of 10 bases. The CDR3 runs to 14 residues. The CDR3 loop is CASSEVWTSYEQYF. CDR3 bases: TGTGCCAGCAGTGAAGTCTGGACAAGCTACGAGCAGTACTTC.

The CDR3 nucleotides are TGTGCCAGCAGCCAAGAAGCCGGACTGAGGCATGGCTACACCTTC. This encodes CASSQEAGLRHGYTF. The chain combines TRBV3-1 (or the pseudogene TRBV3-2) with TRBJ1-2; D gene uncertain. This CDR3 contains 15 residues. V was clipped by 0 bases and J by 6 bases, with 14 bases between them. Germline V CDR1 and CDR2: LGHDT, YNNKEL (reference sequence).

Only one count was recorded for this clone. V is TRBV5-1 and J is TRBJ1-2; D may be TRBD1 (6 bases). Trimming removed 4 bases from V and 8 bases from J, with 12 bases in between. In germline, CDR1 is SGHRS, CDR2 YFSETQ. The CDR3 has 12 residues. The CDR3 region has the DNA TGCGCCAGCAGCCCGGGACAAAGCGGCTACACCTTC. It translates to CASSPGQSGYTF.